This is a list of T cell receptor beta chains from one sample in a study of blood T cell repertoires in COVID-19. This table comes from immunoSEQ multiplex PCR, and its TCRdb copy is limited to in-frame clones, with some not included. This repertoire shows about 200,000 clones, around 83% found once; its top ten account for roughly 8.2%. The sequencing sample was made of peripheral blood. The source of these receptors is a woman older than 75 with COVID-19, enrolled during active disease. Both conserved end residues are part of each CDR3. A D gene is named only where the DNA matches it firmly. The listing skips clone size in some rows; elsewhere it reads once, few, many or a size class.

D | J | size | V | CDR3 | DNA
TRBD2 | TRBJ2-5 | once | TRBV28 | CASSPTSGRRLRETQYF | TGTGCCAGCAGTCCTACTAGCGGGAGAAGGTTGAGGGAGACCCAGTACTTC
. | TRBJ1-5 | . | TRBV28 | CASSLGAKAPGVMFQPQHF | TGTGCCAGCAGTTTAGGGGCGAAGGCCCCAGGGGTAATGTTTCAGCCCCAGCATTTT
. | TRBJ2-3 | . | TRBV29-1 | CSVLSVGRTDTQYF | TGCAGCGTCCTCTCCGTGGGGCGGACAGATACGCAGTATTTT
. | TRBJ1-5 | . | TRBV5-8 | CASSWAGVPNQPQHF | TGTGCCAGCTCCTGGGCCGGTGTCCCTAATCAGCCCCAGCATTTT
. | TRBJ1-5 | . | TRBV3-1/TRBV3-2 | CASSPVGEQPQHF | TGTGCCAGCAGCCCGGTCGGAGAACAGCCCCAGCATTTT
TRBD1 | TRBJ1-2 | . | TRBV2 | CASSERTGGNYGYTF | TGTGCCAGCAGTGAGCGGACAGGGGGCAACTATGGCTACACCTTC
TRBD1 | TRBJ2-1 | once | TRBV18 | CASSPTGSDEQFF | TGTGCCAGCTCGCCGACAGGGTCGGATGAGCAGTTCTTC
. | TRBJ1-2 | . | TRBV5-1 | CASSLRESNYGYTF | TGCGCCAGCAGCTTGCGGGAATCTAACTATGGCTACACCTTC
. | TRBJ1-4 | . | TRBV3-1/TRBV3-2 | CASSQVGQGISF | .
. | TRBJ2-1 | . | TRBV7-9 | CASSLVEQGRYEQFF | TGTGCCAGCAGCTTAGTAGAACAGGGCAGGTATGAGCAGTTCTTC
TRBD2 | TRBJ2-7 | . | TRBV28 | CASKAGGLYEQYF | TGTGCCAGCAAGGCGGGGGGCCTCTACGAGCAGTACTTC
. | TRBJ2-7 | few | TRBV5-1 | CASSLSSGREQYF | TGCGCCAGCAGCTTATCCTCAGGGCGCGAGCAGTACTTC
. | TRBJ1-2 | few | TRBV5-1 | CASSFQAGLNYGYTF | TGCGCCAGCAGCTTCCAGGCAGGGCTAAACTATGGCTACACCTTC
. | TRBJ1-4 | . | TRBV19 | CASMEWGRANEKLFF | TGTGCCAGTATGGAATGGGGGAGGGCTAATGAAAAACTGTTTTTT
TRBD1 | TRBJ2-2 | few | TRBV7-9 | CASGQVEGGELFF | TGTGCCAGCGGACAGGTCGAGGGCGGGGAGCTGTTTTTT
. | TRBJ2-7 | . | TRBV9 | CASSVAPLASYEQYF | TGTGCCAGCAGCGTAGCTCCACTAGCCTCCTACGAGCAGTACTTC
. | TRBJ2-1 | . | TRBV19 | CASSSRWSLSSYNEQFF | TGTGCCAGTAGCTCTCGGTGGAGTCTGTCTTCCTACAATGAGCAGTTCTTC
. | TRBJ2-7 | . | TRBV12-3/TRBV12-4 | CASSQGTEKYF | TGTGCCAGCAGTCAGGGGACGGAGAAGTACTTC
. | TRBJ1-1 | . | TRBV6-6 | CASYWPRGEAFF | TGTGCCAGCTATTGGCCCAGGGGCGAAGCTTTCTTT
. | TRBJ1-1 | . | TRBV7-2 | CASSSSGETEAFF | TGTGCCAGCAGCTCCTCAGGGGAAACTGAAGCTTTCTTT
. | TRBJ2-5 | . | TRBV19 | CASSIGGGRRETQYF | TGTGCCAGTAGTATAGGGGGCGGCCGCCGGGAGACCCAGTACTTC
. | TRBJ2-3 | few | TRBV6-4 | CASKPEAGTDTQYF | TGTGCCAGCAAGCCGGAGGCAGGAACAGATACGCAGTATTTT
. | TRBJ1-6 | once | TRBV9 | CASSAEGGFSYNSPLHF | TGTGCCAGCAGCGCCGAGGGGGGGTTCTCCTATAATTCACCCCTCCACTTT
. | TRBJ1-5 | . | TRBV28 | CASSLAGYSNQPQHF | TGTGCCAGCAGTTTAGCAGGGTATAGCAATCAGCCCCAGCATTTT
. | TRBJ1-2 | . | TRBV3-1/TRBV3-2 | CASSQEPLDRRYGYTF | TGTGCCAGCAGCCAAGAACCCCTCGACAGGAGGTATGGCTACACCTTC
. | TRBJ2-7 | . | TRBV20-1 | CSASGQLYEQYF | TGCAGTGCTAGTGGACAGTTATACGAGCAGTACTTC
TRBD2 | TRBJ2-5 | . | TRBV4-2 | CASSQGGQLAGLETQYF | TGTGCCAGCAGCCAAGGGGGCCAACTAGCGGGCTTAGAGACCCAGTACTTC